This T cell receptor (beta chain) was obtained from a study of blood T cells in healthy people across ages. This CDR3 is built from 16 residues. Germline V gene lookup returns CDR1 DFQATT and CDR2 SNEGSKA (reference sequence). V lost 2 bases to trimming and J lost 0 bases; unmatched junction nucleotides: 6. Alongside a J-beta primer mix, a sample-barcoded 5' primer served in a second PCR lasting roughly 7 to 11 cycles. TCRdb re-called the 5' RACE reads through MiXCR, storing one row per CDR3 protein. Seen here are some 710,000 distinct CDR3 sequences, 46% observed once, and the top ten hold over 15%.

The sequencing input was blood. This clonotype originated in a man at least 80 years old in good health. This chain uses TRBV20-1 with TRBJ2-1; 8 nucleotides agree with TRBD2. The CDR3, as DNA: TGCAGTGCTAGACAACTAGCGGCTAGCTCCTACAATGAGCAGTTCTTC. Protein sequence: CSARQLAASSYNEQFF.